This paragraph covers one TCR beta chain sequence. The CDR3 is made up of 15 amino acids. In germline, CDR1 is KGHSH, CDR2 LQKENI. V shed 2 bases, J shed 6 bases, and the junction held 8 bases outside the gene matches. This sample was taken from a study of blood T cell repertoires in COVID-19. Sequencing used immunoSEQ multiplex PCR; TCRdb keeps in-frame clones, though not all of them. The sample comprises about 500,000 clones, roughly 87% of which are singletons, and roughly 0.92% rests with the top ten. Sequencing used peripheral blood. The TCR comes from a young man with COVID-19, enrolled during active disease. This chain uses TRBV18 with TRBJ1-2, with 8 positions matching TRBD1. The CDR3 sequence is CASSPDPDRVHGYTF. The CDR3 coding sequence is TGTGCCAGCTCACCAGATCCGGACAGGGTCCATGGCTACACCTTC.